The 14 T cell receptor beta chains given below trace back to one sample, sequenced in a study of preoperative IRX-2 immunotherapy in early breast cancer. Only in-frame clones appear in the TCRdb table, and some are missing; sequencing was by immunoSEQ multiplex PCR. The table records 25,000 to 35,000 clones, under 90% of them present only once. Treatment specified: preoperative locoregional IRX-2 cytokine immunotherapy. The sample was collected from a patient treated with IRX-2 immunotherapy. Every receptor here comes from a human donor with breast cancer.

The chain links TRBV11-3 to TRBJ1-5, with 7 bases that match TRBD1. This CDR3 has 14 amino acids. CDR1 SGHNT and CDR2 YENEEA come from the germline V gene. Trimming took 1 base from V and 4 from J; bases not matched to a gene: 1. CDR3 in DNA: TGTGCCAGCAGCTTAGGGACAGGTAATCAGCCCCAGCATTTT. It specifies CASSLGTGNQPQHF.

The chain uses TRBV28 and TRBJ2-7; TRBD1 aligns across 8 bases. After removal of 9 bases from V and 4 bases from J, the junction contained 11 bases not matched to a gene. Germline V gene sequence: CDR1 MDHEN, CDR2 SYDVKM. The CDR3 extends over 14 amino acids. CDR3 sequence: CARTLAGGPYEQYF. Written as DNA, the CDR3 is TGTGCCAGGACTTTGGCAGGGGGCCCTTACGAGCAGTACTTC.

The genes are TRBV15 and TRBJ1-1; a weak D match, TRBD1 (6 bases). The CDR3 loop spans 14 amino acids. V was shortened by 1 base and J by 8 bases, with 14 bases between the two germline ends. Germline loops: CDR1 LNHNV, CDR2 YYDKDF (reference sequence). DNA of the CDR3: TGTGCCACCAGCAGAGCGGGGGCGCGGGGAGAAGCTTTCTTT. Residues: CATSRAGARGEAFF. Variable domain in full (rest from reference TRBV15 and TRBJ1-1): DAMVIQNPRYQVTQFGKPVTLSCSQTLNHNVMYWYQQKSSQAPKLLFHYYDKDFNNEADTPDNFQSRRPNTSFCFLDIRSPGLGDTAMYLCATSRAGARGEAFFGQGTRLTVV.

The table lists this clone with a few counts. The J gene is TRBJ2-7, the V gene TRBV11-3; 10 positions match TRBD1. V dropped 2 bases and J dropped 6; count of bases not matched to a gene: 7. The CDR3 has 15 residues. Per the germline V gene, CDR1 is SGHNT and CDR2 is YENEEA. CDR3 nucleotides: TGTGCCAGCAGCTTAATGGGGACAGGGGTCCGCGAGCAGTACTTC. Translating it yields CASSLMGTGVREQYF.

The rearrangement links TRBV1 to TRBJ2-3; the table's D call of TRBD2 was not tested on the DNA. TRBV1 is classified as a pseudogene. CDR3 length equals 17 residues. As DNA, the CDR3 is TGCGCCAGCAGCCAAGTCACTAGCGGGGGGTGGTCAGATACGCAGTATTTT. It encodes CASSQVTSGGWSDTQYF.

The genes are TRBV9 and TRBJ1-2, with no clear D. V was cut by 5 bases and J by 3 bases, with 11 bases left in between. Germline loops: CDR1 SGDLS, CDR2 YYNGEE. This CDR3 contains 13 residues. The CDR3 spells CASSLTAYYGYTF. CDR3 sequence (DNA): TGTGCCAGCAGTCTAACAGCGTACTATGGCTACACCTTC.

V gene TRBV5-1 combines with J gene TRBJ2-1; 9 bases are a match to TRBD2. CDR3 length: 15 amino acids. Germline lookup yields CDR1 SGHRS and CDR2 YFSETQ. Losses at the gene ends were 4 bases for V and 4 bases for J; bases not matched to a gene: 6. This chain's CDR3 is CASSLSGSGYNEQFF. The CDR3 DNA reads TGCGCCAGCAGCCTTAGCGGGAGCGGTTACAATGAGCAGTTCTTC.

This clone was observed a single time. The rearrangement joins TRBV7-1 to TRBJ2-3; D may be TRBD2 (5 bases). TRBV7-1 is filed as an ORF, its function uncertain. The CDR3 loop spans 16 amino acids. V lost 5 bases and J 6 bases, leaving 21 bases between the germline ends. The CDR3 here is CASSQDPSLGVDTQYF. CDR3 bases: TGTGCCAGCAGCCAAGATCCTTCGCTCGGGGTCGATACGCAGTATTTT.

The chain is built from TRBV7-4 and TRBJ1-2, with D maybe TRBD1 (5 bases). The CDR3 totals 13 residues. Trimming removed 3 bases from V and 2 bases from J, with 7 bases in between. Germline CDR1 reads SGHVT; CDR2 reads SQSDAQ. The CDR3 protein is CASSFPGNYGYTF. CDR3 coding DNA: TGTGCCAGCAGCTTCCCAGGGAACTATGGCTACACCTTC. Complete variable domain (other parts from reference TRBV7-4 and TRBJ1-2): GAGVSQSPRYKVAKRGRDVALRCDSISGHVTLYWYRQTLGQGSEVLTYSQSDAQRDKSGRPSGRFSAERPERSVSTLKIQRTEQGDSAVYLCASSFPGNYGYTFGSGTRLTVV.

The chain joins TRBV6-8 to TRBJ1-2, with 8 bases that match TRBD1. Trimming at V came to 5 bases and at J to 8 bases, leaving 10 bases not matched to a gene. The CDR3 has 14 amino acids. In germline, CDR1 is MNHGY, CDR2 SAAAGT. CDR3 nucleotides: TGTGCCAGCAGTCCAAACGGGGACAGGAAGGGCTACACCTTC. Protein: CASSPNGDRKGYTF.

The rearrangement links TRBV30 to TRBJ1-1, with a tentative D call TRBD1 (6 bases). Trimming pared 5 bases from V and 0 bases from J, leaving 16 bases between. CDR1 GTSNPN and CDR2 SVGIG come from the germline V gene (reference sequence). This CDR3 spans 15 amino acids. In DNA, the CDR3 is TGTGCCTGGCAAAAAAGAGGGGGATTGAACACTGAAGCTTTCTTT. Translating gives CAWQKRGGLNTEAFF.

V usage is TRBV7-6 and J usage is TRBJ2-3; TRBD1 matches at 7 bases. Unmatched junction bases numbered 11, after V lost 6 bases and J lost 2 bases. The CDR3 is made up of 16 amino acids. Germline V gene sequence: CDR1 SGHVS, CDR2 FNYEAQ. DNA of the CDR3: TGTGCCAGCAGATCTTACGGGACAGTCCTCACAGATACGCAGTATTTT. It codes for CASRSYGTVLTDTQYF. Complete variable domain (other parts from reference TRBV7-6 and TRBJ2-3): GAGVSQSPRYKVTKRGQDVALRCDPISGHVSLYWYRQALGQGPEFLTYFNYEAQQDKSGLPNDRFSAERPEGSISTLTIQRTEQRDSAMYRCASRSYGTVLTDTQYFGPGTRLTVL.

The genes are TRBV19 and TRBJ1-3; 7 bases are shared with TRBD1. Germline-derived CDR1 and CDR2 are LNHDA and SQIVND (reference sequence). Trimming cost V 8 bases and J 4 bases; bases outside gene matches: 8. CDR3 length: 14 amino acids. The CDR3 loop reads CASQQGRRGNTIYF. CDR3 nucleotides: TGTGCCAGTCAACAGGGGCGCCGCGGAAACACCATATATTTT.

The chain has TRBV30 and TRBJ2-3; D is undetermined. CDR1 is GTSNPN and CDR2 is SVGIG in the germline V gene (reference sequence). V lost 0 bases and J 2 bases, leaving 15 bases between the germline ends. This CDR3 has 16 amino acids. CDR3 nucleotide sequence: TGTGCCTGGAGTGTATTCAAGGACGCCAACACAGATACGCAGTATTTT. This translates into CAWSVFKDANTDTQYF.